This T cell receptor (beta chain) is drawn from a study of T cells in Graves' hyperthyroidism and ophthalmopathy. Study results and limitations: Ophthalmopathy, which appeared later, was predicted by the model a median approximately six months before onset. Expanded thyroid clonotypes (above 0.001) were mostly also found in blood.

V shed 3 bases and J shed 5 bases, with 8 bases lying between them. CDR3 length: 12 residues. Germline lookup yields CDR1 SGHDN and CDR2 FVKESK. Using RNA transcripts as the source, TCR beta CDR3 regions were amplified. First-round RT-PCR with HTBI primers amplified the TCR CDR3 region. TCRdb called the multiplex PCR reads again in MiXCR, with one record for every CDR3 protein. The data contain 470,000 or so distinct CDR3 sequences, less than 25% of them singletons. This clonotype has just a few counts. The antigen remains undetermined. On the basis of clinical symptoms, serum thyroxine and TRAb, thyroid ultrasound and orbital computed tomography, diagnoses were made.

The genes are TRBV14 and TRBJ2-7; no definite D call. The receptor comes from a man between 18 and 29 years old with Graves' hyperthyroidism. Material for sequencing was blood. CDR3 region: CASSHQRNEQYF. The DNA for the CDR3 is TGTGCCAGCAGCCACCAGAGGAACGAGCAGTACTTC.